This record concerns one TCR beta chain sequence. Its antigen is currently unknown. Libraries were prepared by immunoSEQ multiplex PCR; TCRdb keeps only in-frame clonotypes and omits some of them. This repertoire shows 90,000 to 150,000 clones, 85% to 95% found once; its top ten account for more than 2.5%. The data were taken from a study of graft-versus-host responses after intestinal transplantation. With 0 bases clipped from V and 5 bases from J, the junction kept 3 bases outside the gene matches. CDR1 and CDR2 from the germline V gene are SGHDT and YYEEEE. The CDR3 runs to 15 residues. The TCR originated in a human donor who received an intestinal transplant. The chain couples TRBV5-6 to TRBJ2-2; 8 nucleotides match TRBD1. Sequences were derived from unstimulated CD8+ T cells sorted from spleen or lymph node cells, sampled before intestinal transplant. This CDR3 is CASSLGTGRTGELFF. CDR3 nucleotides: TGTGCCAGCAGCTTGGGGACAGGGAGAACCGGGGAGCTGTTTTTT.